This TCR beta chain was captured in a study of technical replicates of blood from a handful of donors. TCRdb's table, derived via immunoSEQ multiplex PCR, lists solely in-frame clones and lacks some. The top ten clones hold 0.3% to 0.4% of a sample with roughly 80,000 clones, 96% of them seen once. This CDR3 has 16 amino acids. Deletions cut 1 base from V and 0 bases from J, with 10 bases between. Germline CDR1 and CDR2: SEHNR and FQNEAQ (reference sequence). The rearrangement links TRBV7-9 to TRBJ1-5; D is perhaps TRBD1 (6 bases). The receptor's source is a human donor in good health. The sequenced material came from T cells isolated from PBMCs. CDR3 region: CASSLGGQYSNQPQHF. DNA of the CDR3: TGTGCCAGCAGCTTAGGAGGACAGTATAGCAATCAGCCCCAGCATTTT.